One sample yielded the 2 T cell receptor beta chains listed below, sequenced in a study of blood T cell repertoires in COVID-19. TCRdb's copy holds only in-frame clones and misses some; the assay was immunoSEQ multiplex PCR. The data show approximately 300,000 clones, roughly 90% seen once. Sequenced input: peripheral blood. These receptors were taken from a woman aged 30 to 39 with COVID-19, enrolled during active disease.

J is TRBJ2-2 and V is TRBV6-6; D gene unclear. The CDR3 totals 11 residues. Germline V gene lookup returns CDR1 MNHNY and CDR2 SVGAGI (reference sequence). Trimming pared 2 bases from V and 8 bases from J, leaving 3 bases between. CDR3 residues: CASSYQGELFF. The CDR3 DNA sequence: TGTGCCAGCAGTTACCAGGGGGAGCTGTTTTTT.

In nucleotides, the CDR3 is TGTGCCAGCAGCTTAGGCACAGCCCCAGATACGCAGTATTTT. It encodes CASSLGTAPDTQYF. The chain is built from TRBV11-2 and TRBJ2-3; D remains unclear. The V end was cut by 1 base, the J end by 4 bases, with 9 bases between. This CDR3 is built from 14 residues. Germline V lookup: CDR1 SGHAT, CDR2 FQNNGV.